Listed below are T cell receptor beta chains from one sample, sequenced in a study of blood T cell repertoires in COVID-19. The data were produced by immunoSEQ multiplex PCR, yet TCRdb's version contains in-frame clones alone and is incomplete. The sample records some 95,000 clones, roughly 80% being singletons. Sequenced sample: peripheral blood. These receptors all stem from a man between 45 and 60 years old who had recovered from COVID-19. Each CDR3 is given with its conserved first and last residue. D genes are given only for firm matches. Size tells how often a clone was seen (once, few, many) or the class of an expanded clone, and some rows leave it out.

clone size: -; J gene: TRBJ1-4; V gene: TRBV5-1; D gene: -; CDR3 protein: CASSLGGYEKLFF; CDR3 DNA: TGCGCCAGCAGCTTGGGGGGCTACGAAAAACTGTTTTTT
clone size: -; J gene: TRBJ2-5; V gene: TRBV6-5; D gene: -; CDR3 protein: CASSYSISDETQYF; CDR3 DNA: TGTGCCAGCAGTTACTCGATTAGCGATGAGACCCAGTACTTC
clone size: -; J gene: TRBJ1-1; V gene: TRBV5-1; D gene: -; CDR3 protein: CASSLGLGRDTEAFF; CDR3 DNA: TGCGCCAGCAGCCTTGGTCTGGGGAGAGACACTGAAGCTTTCTTT
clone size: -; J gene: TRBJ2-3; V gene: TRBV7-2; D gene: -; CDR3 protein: CASSLGRVNTQYF; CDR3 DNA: TGTGCCAGCAGCTTAGGGAGGGTGAATACGCAGTATTTT
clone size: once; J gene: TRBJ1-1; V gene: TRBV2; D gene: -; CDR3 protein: CAYQRQGYTEAFF; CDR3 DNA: TGTGCCTACCAAAGGCAGGGGTACACTGAAGCTTTCTTT
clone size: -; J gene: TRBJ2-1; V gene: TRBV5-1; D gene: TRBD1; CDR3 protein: CASSLGQGVTNEQFF; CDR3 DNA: TGCGCCAGCAGCTTGGGACAGGGGGTGACCAATGAGCAGTTCTTC
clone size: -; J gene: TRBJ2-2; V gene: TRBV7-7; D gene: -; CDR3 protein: CASSYINTGELFF; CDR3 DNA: TGTGCTAGCAGTTATATAAACACCGGGGAGCTGTTTTTT
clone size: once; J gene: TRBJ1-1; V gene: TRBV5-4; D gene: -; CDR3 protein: CASSLAGYGNTEAFF; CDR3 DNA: TGTGCCAGCAGCTTGGCAGGATATGGGAACACTGAAGCTTTCTTT
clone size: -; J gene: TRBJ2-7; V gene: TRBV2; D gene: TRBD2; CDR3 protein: CASEGPGRAPLF; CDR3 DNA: TGTGCCAGCGAGGGGCCAGGGAGGGCCCCCCTATTC
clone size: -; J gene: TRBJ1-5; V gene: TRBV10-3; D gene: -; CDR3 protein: CAIRDGVNQPQHF; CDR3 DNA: TGTGCCATCAGGGACGGGGTCAATCAGCCCCAGCATTTT
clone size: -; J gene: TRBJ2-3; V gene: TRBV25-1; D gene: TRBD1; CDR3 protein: CASSGSLGTGTDTQYF; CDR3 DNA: TGTGCCAGCAGTGGCTCCCTAGGGACAGGCACAGATACGCAGTATTTT
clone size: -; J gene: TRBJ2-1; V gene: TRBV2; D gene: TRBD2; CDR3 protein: CASSGGLVIGEQFF; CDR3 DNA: TGTGCCAGCAGTGGGGGACTAGTGATTGGGGAGCAGTTCTTC
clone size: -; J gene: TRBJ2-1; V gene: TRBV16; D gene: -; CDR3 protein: CASSAGSSYNEQFF; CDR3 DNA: TGTGCCAGCAGCGCGGGATCGTCTTACAATGAGCAGTTCTTC
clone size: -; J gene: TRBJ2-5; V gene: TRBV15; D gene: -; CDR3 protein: CATSRRQRQETQYF; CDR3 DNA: TGTGCCACCAGCAGGCGGCAGAGACAAGAGACCCAGTACTTC
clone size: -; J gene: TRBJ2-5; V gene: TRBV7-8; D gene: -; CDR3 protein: CASSQRQAQETQYF; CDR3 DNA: TGTGCCAGCAGCCAAAGACAGGCCCAAGAGACCCAGTACTTC
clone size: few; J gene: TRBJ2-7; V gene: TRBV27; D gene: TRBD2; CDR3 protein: CASSRTSGTYEQYF; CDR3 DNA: TGTGCCAGCAGTCGGACTAGCGGTACCTACGAGCAGTACTTC
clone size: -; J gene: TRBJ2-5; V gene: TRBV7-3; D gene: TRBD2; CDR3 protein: CASSFGASGRETQYF; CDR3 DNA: TGTGCCAGCAGCTTTGGTGCTAGCGGGAGGGAGACCCAGTACTTC
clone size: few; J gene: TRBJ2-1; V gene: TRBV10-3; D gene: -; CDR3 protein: CAISSGKGDYNEQFF; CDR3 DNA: TGTGCCATCAGTAGCGGGAAGGGGGACTACAATGAGCAGTTCTTC
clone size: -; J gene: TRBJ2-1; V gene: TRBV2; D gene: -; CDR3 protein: CASSRESGYNEQFF; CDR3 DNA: TGTGCCAGCAGTCGGGAGTCGGGGTACAATGAGCAGTTCTTC
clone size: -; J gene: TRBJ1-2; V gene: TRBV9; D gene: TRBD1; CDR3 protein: CASSVRGTGTDGYTF; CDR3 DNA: TGTGCCAGCAGCGTACGAGGGACAGGGACGGATGGCTACACCTTC
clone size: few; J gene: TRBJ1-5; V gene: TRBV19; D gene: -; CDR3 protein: CASTQDQGGNQPQHF; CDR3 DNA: TGTGCCAGTACCCAGGACCAAGGGGGCAATCAGCCCCAGCATTTT
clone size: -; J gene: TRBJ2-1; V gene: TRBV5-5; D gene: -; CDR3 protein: CASSLPKTGRIDEQFF; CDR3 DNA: TGTGCCAGCAGCTTGCCGAAGACAGGGAGGATCGATGAGCAGTTCTTC
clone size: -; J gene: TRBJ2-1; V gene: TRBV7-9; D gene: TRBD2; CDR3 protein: CASSSHPTSGKFF; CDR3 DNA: TGTGCCAGCAGCTCTCACCCGACTAGCGGGAAGTTCTTC
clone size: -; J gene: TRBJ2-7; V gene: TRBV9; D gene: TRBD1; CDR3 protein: CASSERTGGNEQYF; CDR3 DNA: TGTGCCAGCAGCGAACGGACAGGGGGCAACGAGCAGTACTTC
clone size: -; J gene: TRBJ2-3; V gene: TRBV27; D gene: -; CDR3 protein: CASSLSLNTDTQYF; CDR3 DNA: TGTGCCAGCAGTTTATCCCTAAACACAGATACGCAGTATTTT
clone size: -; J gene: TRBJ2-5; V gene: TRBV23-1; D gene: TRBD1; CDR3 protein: CASSTAGGPQETQYF; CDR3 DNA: TGCGCCAGCAGTACGGCAGGGGGTCCACAAGAGACCCAGTACTTC
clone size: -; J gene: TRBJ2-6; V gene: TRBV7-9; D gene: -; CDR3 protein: CASSLGSSGANVLTF; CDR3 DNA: TGTGCCAGCAGCTTAGGGAGTTCCGGGGCCAACGTCCTGACTTTC
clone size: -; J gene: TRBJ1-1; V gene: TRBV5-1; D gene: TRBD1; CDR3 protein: CASSLETGDTEAFF; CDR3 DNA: TGCGCCAGCAGCTTAGAGACAGGGGACACTGAAGCTTTCTTT
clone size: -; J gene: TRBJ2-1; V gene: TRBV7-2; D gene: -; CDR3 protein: CASSTRQGIGLDRYNEQFF; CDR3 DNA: TGTGCCAGCAGCACCCGGCAGGGTATTGGGTTGGACCGGTACAATGAGCAGTTCTTC
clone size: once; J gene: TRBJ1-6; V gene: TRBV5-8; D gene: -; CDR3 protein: CASSLEFGGYNSPLHF; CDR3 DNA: TGTGCCAGCAGCTTGGAATTCGGTGGTTATAATTCACCCCTCCACTTT
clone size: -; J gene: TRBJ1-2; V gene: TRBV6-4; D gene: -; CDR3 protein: CASSPSGGLYGYTF; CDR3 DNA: TGTGCCAGCAGCCCCTCGGGGGGTTTATATGGCTACACCTTC
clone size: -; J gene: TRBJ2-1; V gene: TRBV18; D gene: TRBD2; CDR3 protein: CASSPTSGGRSYNEQFF; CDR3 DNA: TGTGCCAGCTCACCGACTAGCGGGGGACGCTCCTACAATGAGCAGTTCTTC
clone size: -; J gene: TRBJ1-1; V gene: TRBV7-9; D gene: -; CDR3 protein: CASSFGGNTEAFF; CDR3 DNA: TGTGCCAGCAGCTTCGGGGGGAACACTGAAGCTTTCTTT
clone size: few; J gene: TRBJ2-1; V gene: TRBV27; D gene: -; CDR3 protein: CASSPRGLYNEQFF; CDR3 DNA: TGTGCCAGCAGTCCCCGGGGGTTATACAATGAGCAGTTCTTC
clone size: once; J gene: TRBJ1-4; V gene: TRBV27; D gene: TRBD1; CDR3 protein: CASHTVAPSRGLVGKLFF; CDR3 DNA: TGTGCCAGCCACACCGTGGCACCCTCCAGGGGGCTTGTGGGAAAACTGTTTTTT
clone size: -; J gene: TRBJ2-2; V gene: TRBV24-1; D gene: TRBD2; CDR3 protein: CATSMTSGGNTGELFF; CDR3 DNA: TGTGCCACCAGCATGACTAGCGGAGGGAACACCGGGGAGCTGTTTTTT
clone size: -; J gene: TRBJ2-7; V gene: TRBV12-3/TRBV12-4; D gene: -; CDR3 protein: CASSLSGNYEQYF; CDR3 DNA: TGTGCCAGCAGTTTATCAGGTAACTACGAGCAGTACTTC
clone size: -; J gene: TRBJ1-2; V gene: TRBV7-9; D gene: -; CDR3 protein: CASSFGQGPIRVYTF; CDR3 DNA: TGTGCCAGCAGCTTCGGACAAGGGCCGATTCGGGTCTACACCTTC
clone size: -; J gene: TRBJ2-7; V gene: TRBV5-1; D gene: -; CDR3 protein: CASSLVGSREQYF; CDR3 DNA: TGCGCCAGCAGCTTGGTCGGGAGTCGGGAGCAGTACTTC
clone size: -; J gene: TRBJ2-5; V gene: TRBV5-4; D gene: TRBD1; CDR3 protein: CASSGQGIGETQYF; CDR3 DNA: TGTGCCAGCAGCGGACAGGGGATAGGAGAGACCCAGTACTTC
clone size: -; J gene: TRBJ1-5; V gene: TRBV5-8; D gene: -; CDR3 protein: CASTSIPDSNQPQHF; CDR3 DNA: TGTGCCAGCACCTCCATCCCAGATAGCAATCAGCCCCAGCATTTT
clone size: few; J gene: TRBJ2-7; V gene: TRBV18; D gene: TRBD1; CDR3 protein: CASSPQDREPPYEQYF; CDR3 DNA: TGTGCCAGCTCACCACAGGACAGGGAACCCCCTTACGAGCAGTACTTC
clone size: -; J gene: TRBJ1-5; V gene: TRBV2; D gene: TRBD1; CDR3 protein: CASSESRTGGNQPQHF; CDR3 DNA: TGTGCCAGCAGTGAGTCCCGGACAGGGGGGAATCAGCCCCAGCATTTT
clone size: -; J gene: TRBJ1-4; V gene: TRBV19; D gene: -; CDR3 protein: CASKGGATNEKLFF; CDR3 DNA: TGTGCCAGTAAGGGAGGGGCAACTAATGAAAAACTGTTTTTT
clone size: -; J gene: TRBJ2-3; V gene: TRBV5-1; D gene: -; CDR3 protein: CASSLDLQGIVDTQYF; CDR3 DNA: TGCGCCAGCAGCTTGGATTTGCAGGGTATAGTAGATACGCAGTATTTT
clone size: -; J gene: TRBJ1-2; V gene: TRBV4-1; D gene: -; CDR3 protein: CASSQETGNYGYTF; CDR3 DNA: TGCGCCAGCAGCCAAGAGACAGGAAACTATGGCTACACCTTC
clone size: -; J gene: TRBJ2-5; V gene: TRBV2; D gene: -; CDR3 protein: CASSEGVSAGAFQETQYF; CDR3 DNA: TGTGCCAGCAGTGAAGGCGTATCGGCAGGGGCGTTTCAAGAGACCCAGTACTTC
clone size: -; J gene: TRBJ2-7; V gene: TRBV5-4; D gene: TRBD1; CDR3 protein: CASSRDSLTYEQYF; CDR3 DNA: TGTGCCAGCAGCCGGGACAGCCTGACCTACGAGCAGTACTTC
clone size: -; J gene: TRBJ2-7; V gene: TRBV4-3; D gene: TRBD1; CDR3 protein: CASSLGTGVFYEQYF; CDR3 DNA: TGCGCCAGCAGTTTGGGGACAGGGGTTTTCTACGAGCAGTACTTC
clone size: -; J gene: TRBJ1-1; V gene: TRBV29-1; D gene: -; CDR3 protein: CSVESGLNTEAFF; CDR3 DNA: TGCAGCGTTGAATCAGGGCTGAACACTGAAGCTTTCTTT
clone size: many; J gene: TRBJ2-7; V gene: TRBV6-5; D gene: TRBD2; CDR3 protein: CASSYREGWGYEQYF; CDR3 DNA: TGTGCCAGCAGTTACAGGGAGGGGTGGGGGTACGAGCAGTACTTC
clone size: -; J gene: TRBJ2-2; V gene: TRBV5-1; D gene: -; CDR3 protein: CASRIQGIDTGELFF; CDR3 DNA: TGCGCCAGCAGGATACAGGGTATTGACACCGGGGAGCTGTTTTTT
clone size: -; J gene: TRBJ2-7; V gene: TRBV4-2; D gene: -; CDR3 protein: CASSQGRSGAHYEQYF; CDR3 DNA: TGTGCCAGCAGCCAAGGGAGGTCTGGAGCGCACTACGAGCAGTACTTC
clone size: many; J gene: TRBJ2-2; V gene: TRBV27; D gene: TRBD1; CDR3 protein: CASSFSGTANTGELFF; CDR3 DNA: TGTGCCAGCAGTTTCTCCGGGACAGCGAACACCGGGGAGCTGTTTTTT
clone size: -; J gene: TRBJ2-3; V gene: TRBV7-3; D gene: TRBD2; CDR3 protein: CASSFRLAGASTDTQYF; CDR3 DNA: TGTGCCAGCAGCTTCAGACTAGCGGGGGCGAGCACAGATACGCAGTATTTT
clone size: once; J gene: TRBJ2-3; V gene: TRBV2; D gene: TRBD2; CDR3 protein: CASRAPGGYTDTQYF; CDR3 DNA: TGTGCCAGCAGAGCCCCGGGGGGGTACACAGATACGCAGTATTTT
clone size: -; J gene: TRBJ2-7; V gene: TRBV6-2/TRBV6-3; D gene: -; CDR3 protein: CASSRLSREQYF; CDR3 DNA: TGTGCCAGCAGTAGACTGTCTCGGGAGCAGTACTTC
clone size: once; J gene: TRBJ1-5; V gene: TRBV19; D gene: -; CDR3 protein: CASSGGGQPQHF; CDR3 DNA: TGTGCCAGCAGTGGCGGTGGTCAGCCCCAGCATTTT
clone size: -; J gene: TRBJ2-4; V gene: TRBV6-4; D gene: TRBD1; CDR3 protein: CASSPTPGTGENIQYF; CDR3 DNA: TGTGCCAGCAGTCCAACCCCCGGGACAGGGGAAAACATTCAGTACTTC